A single sample gave rise to the 15 T cell receptor beta chains below, sequenced in a study of T cell repertoires in cytomegalovirus infection. TCRdb redid the calling of the reads with MiXCR, one entry per CDR3 protein. The table has approximately 990,000 distinct CDR3 sequences, under 40% seen once. These receptors lack a known antigen. Sequencing was performed on cultured CD8+ T cells from PBMCs, taken from culture after CMV antigen stimulation. Every receptor here comes from a human donor in good health (CMV status not recorded). Some clones in this sample may be carry-over from other donors' samples.

The chain employs TRBV7-2 and TRBJ2-3, with unresolved D. Trimming took 5 bases from V and 3 from J, leaving 9 bases between them. Germline V gene lookup returns CDR1 SGHTA and CDR2 FQGNSA. This CDR3 comprises 13 residues. The CDR3 here is CASSQIRTDTQYF. DNA for the CDR3: TGTGCCAGCAGCCAGATCAGAACAGATACGCAGTATTTT.

This clonotype has only a few counts. This sequence joins TRBV4-1 and TRBJ2-1; TRBD2 aligns across 10 bases. Germline loops: CDR1 MGHRA, CDR2 YSYEKL. The CDR3 has 16 amino acids. V was clipped by 3 bases and J by 5 bases; unmatched bases: 7. This chain's CDR3 is CASSQSGGALDNEQFF. The CDR3 DNA is TGCGCCAGCAGCCAGAGCGGGGGGGCTTTAGACAATGAGCAGTTCTTC.

The chain has TRBV5-6 and TRBJ2-1; tentative D call: TRBD2 (7 bases). Germline CDR1 is SGHDT and CDR2 is YYEEEE. This CDR3 region has 16 residues. With 4 bases removed from V and 5 bases from J, the gap between germline ends came to 19 bases. The CDR3 loop is CASSRALAGADNEQFF. The CDR3 nucleotides read TGTGCCAGCAGCCGAGCCTTGGCGGGGGCCGACAATGAGCAGTTCTTC. Supplemented by reference TRBV5-6 and TRBJ2-1, the full variable domain reads DAGVTQSPTHLIKTRGQQVTLRCSPKSGHDTVSWYQQALGQGPQFIFQYYEEEERQRGNFPDRFSGHQFPNYSSELNVNALLLGDSALYLCASSRALAGADNEQFFGPGTRLTVL.

This clonotype was counted many times. J is TRBJ1-3 and V is TRBV6-6; D gene unclear. Trimming took off 6 bases at V and 2 bases at J, with 8 bases between the two ends. Germline lookup yields CDR1 MNHNY and CDR2 SVGAGI (reference sequence). The CDR3 sequence is 13 residues long. The CDR3 sequence: CASSPLTGNTIYF. CDR3 nucleotide sequence: TGTGCCAGCAGCCCGTTAACTGGAAACACCATATATTTT.

The V call is TRBV6-2 or TRBV6-3, the J call TRBJ2-1, with D tentatively TRBD2 (7 bases). Germline loops: CDR1 MNHEY, CDR2 SVGEGT. Trimming shortened V by 5 bases and J by 10 bases, and 30 bases separated the two germline ends. CDR3 length: 18 residues. DNA of the CDR3: TGTGCCAGCAGTGAACGCGGGTGGGGGGGGCGTAATATTGGCGAGCAGTTCTTC. Translating it yields CASSERGWGGRNIGEQFF.

The V gene is TRBV4-1, the J gene TRBJ2-2; no reliable D call. V was shortened by 4 bases and J by 0 bases, with 9 bases between the two germline ends. CDR1 is MGHRA, CDR2 YSYEKL, per germline. This CDR3 has 15 amino acids. CDR3 nucleotides: TGCGCCAGCAGCCTCGGGTCTACGAACACCGGGGAGCTGTTTTTT. Amino acid sequence: CASSLGSTNTGELFF.

The genes are TRBV7-9 and TRBJ2-7, with D perhaps TRBD1 (6 bases). CDR3 length equals 14 residues. V gave up 5 bases and J gave up 2 bases, with 13 bases separating them. The V gene's germline CDR1 is SEHNR and CDR2 FQNEAQ (reference sequence). CDR3 protein: CASSGTPNTYEQYF. The CDR3 DNA is TGTGCCAGCAGCGGGACACCCAATACCTACGAGCAGTACTTC.

The chain couples TRBV11-1 to TRBJ2-1; D possibly matches TRBD1 or TRBD2 (5 bases each). The CDR3 covers 15 residues. Germline assignment: CDR1 SGHAT and CDR2 FQDESV (reference sequence). Trimming left V 3 bases short and J 8 bases short, with 17 bases between. The CDR3 reads CASSFRDEGFDEQFF. In nucleotides, the CDR3 is TGTGCCAGCAGCTTCCGGGACGAGGGGTTTGATGAGCAGTTCTTC.

This clonotype has only one observation. The V call is TRBV28, the J call TRBJ1-1, with a weak D call TRBD1 (5 bases). CDR1 is MDHEN and CDR2 is SYDVKM in the germline V gene. V was pared by 4 bases and J by 2 bases, with 23 bases between. There are 18 residues in the CDR3. CDR3 nucleotides: TGTGCCAGCAGTTCCCCGGACAAGGACGGCTATTATAACACTGAAGCTTTCTTT. This sequence encodes CASSSPDKDGYYNTEAFF.

This clonotype was counted only a few times. This sequence joins TRBV27 and TRBJ2-7; TRBD1 aligns across 9 bases. In germline, CDR1 is MNHEY, CDR2 SMNVEV (reference sequence). The ends lost 2 bases at V and 5 bases at J; junction bases unmatched: 4. The CDR3 covers 14 residues. CDR3 DNA: TGTGCCAGCAGTTTAAAACGGACAGGGGACGAGCAGTACTTC. As protein: CASSLKRTGDEQYF.

The V gene is TRBV24-1, the J gene TRBJ2-2, with D possibly matching TRBD2 (5 bases). The V end lost 0 bases, the J end lost 5 bases, and 15 bases lay between the germline ends. The CDR3 length is 17 residues. Germline-derived CDR1 and CDR2 are KGHDR and SFDVKD. CDR3 nucleotide sequence: TGTGCCACCAGTGATTTGCTGGCGTTGCCGGGGACCGGGGAGCTGTTTTTT. Residues: CATSDLLALPGTGELFF.

This clonotype has a count of ten or more. The V gene is TRBV7-3, the J gene TRBJ2-1; TRBD1 matches at 9 bases. The CDR3 sequence is 15 residues long. Germline V gene data show CDR1 as SGHTA and CDR2 as FQGTGA. With V trimmed by 4 bases and J by 3 bases, 4 bases remained unmatched. The CDR3 coding sequence is TGTGCCAGCAGCTACGGACAGGGGATCTACAATGAGCAGTTCTTC. It codes for CASSYGQGIYNEQFF.

The J gene is TRBJ1-3, the V gene TRBV9; TRBD1 is a possible D gene (6 bases). CDR1 and CDR2 from the germline V gene are SGDLS and YYNGEE. V was cut by 0 bases and J by 0 bases, with 13 bases left in between. The CDR3 covers 17 residues. CDR3 in DNA: TGTGCCAGCAGCGTAGGACAGGCGTTAAACTCTGGAAACACCATATATTTT. Translating gives CASSVGQALNSGNTIYF.

To note about this clonotype: This may stem from a read error, because a much larger clone lies one nucleotide away. V usage is TRBV7-2 and J usage is TRBJ2-3, with 13 bases lining up with TRBD2. Germline assignment: CDR1 SGHTA and CDR2 FQGNSA. The length of the CDR3 is 17 residues. The CDR3 sequence: CVSSFRGLAGYLDTQYF. CDR3 coding DNA: TGTGTCAGCAGCTTCAGGGGACTAGCGGGGTATTTAGATACGCAGTATTTT. Complete variable domain (other parts from reference TRBV7-2 and TRBJ2-3): GAGVSQSPSNKVTEKGKDVELRCDPISGHTALYWYRQSLGQGLEFLIYFQGNSAPDKSGLPSDRFSAERTGGSVSTLTIQRTQQEDSAVYLCVSSFRGLAGYLDTQYFGPGTRLTVL.

V and J are TRBV12-3 or TRBV12-4 and TRBJ1-2; perhaps TRBD1 as D (6 bases). V lost 3 bases and J lost 5, with 31 bases in between. The CDR3 covers 20 residues. CDR3 sequence (DNA): TGTGCCAGCAGTTTTTTCATAGGGGGAATTGGGGGCGAGGCCCTTTATGGCTACACCTTC. Translated: CASSFFIGGIGGEALYGYTF.